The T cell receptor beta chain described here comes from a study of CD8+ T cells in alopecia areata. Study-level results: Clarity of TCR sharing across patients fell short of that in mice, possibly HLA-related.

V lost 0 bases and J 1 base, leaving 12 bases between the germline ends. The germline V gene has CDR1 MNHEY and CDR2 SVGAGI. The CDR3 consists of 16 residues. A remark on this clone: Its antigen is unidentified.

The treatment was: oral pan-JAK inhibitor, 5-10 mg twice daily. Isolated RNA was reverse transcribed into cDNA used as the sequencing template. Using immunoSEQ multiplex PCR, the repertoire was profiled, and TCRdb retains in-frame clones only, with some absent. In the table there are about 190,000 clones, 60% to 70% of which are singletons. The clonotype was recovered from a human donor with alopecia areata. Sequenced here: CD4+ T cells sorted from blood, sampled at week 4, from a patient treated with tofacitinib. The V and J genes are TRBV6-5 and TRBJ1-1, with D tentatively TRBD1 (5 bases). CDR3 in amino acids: CASSYSIRTKNTEAFF. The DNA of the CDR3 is TGTGCCAGCAGTTACTCGATCAGGACAAAGAACACTGAAGCTTTCTTT.